This T cell receptor beta chain originates from a study of blood T cell repertoires in COVID-19. This clone was detected only a few times. This CDR3 contains 15 residues. Trimming took off 6 bases at V and 0 bases at J, with 14 bases between the two ends. Per germline, CDR1 MNHEY and CDR2 SVGAGI. Sequenced by immunoSEQ multiplex PCR; TCRdb stores in-frame clones only, minus some. Of around 400,000 clones in the sample, approximately 89% were seen once. The source material was PBMCs or T cells enriched from blood (not recorded which). The receptor was isolated from a woman in her thirties who had recovered from COVID-19. This chain connects TRBV6-5 to TRBJ1-2; possibly TRBD1 for D (5 bases). The CDR3 DNA is TGTGCCAGCAGCGGGGGTTGGGGAGCTAACTATGGCTACACCTTC. Protein sequence: CASSGGWGANYGYTF.